Sequencing of this T cell receptor (beta chain) was carried out in a study of vaccination and CD4 T cells after COVID-19. Study observations and caveats: For convalescent patients, a median around 90% of reactive clones surfaced exclusively after vaccination. A nonsignificant rise from approximately 21 to 38 was seen in the median number of SARS-CoV-2-reactive clonotypes.

Cultured CD4+ T-cell DNA underwent Oncomine TCR Beta short-read sequencing. TCRdb reprocessed the PCR reads with MiXCR, giving one entry per CDR3 protein. This sample has 15,000 or so distinct CDR3 sequences, with roughly 50% found just once. Germline CDR1 reads SQVTM; CDR2 reads ANQGSEA. This CDR3 spans 13 amino acids. V was shortened by 7 bases and J by 0 bases, with 12 bases between the two germline ends. Treatment specified: roughly ten-day PBMC culture with coronavirus spike peptide pools or control peptides (ViraFEST assay). Using peptide pools, antigen-specific T cells were expanded in ViraFEST before TCRs were sequenced. As for this clonotype: Its specificity is unknown.

The rearrangement uses TRBV29-1 and TRBJ1-2, with a tentative D call TRBD1 (6 bases). Sequencing used CD4+ T cells from blood, cultured in vitro. This receptor was taken from a human donor who had recovered from COVID-19. CDR3 DNA: TGCAGCGCCGGACAGAAGACTAACTATGGCTACACCTTC. As protein: CSAGQKTNYGYTF.